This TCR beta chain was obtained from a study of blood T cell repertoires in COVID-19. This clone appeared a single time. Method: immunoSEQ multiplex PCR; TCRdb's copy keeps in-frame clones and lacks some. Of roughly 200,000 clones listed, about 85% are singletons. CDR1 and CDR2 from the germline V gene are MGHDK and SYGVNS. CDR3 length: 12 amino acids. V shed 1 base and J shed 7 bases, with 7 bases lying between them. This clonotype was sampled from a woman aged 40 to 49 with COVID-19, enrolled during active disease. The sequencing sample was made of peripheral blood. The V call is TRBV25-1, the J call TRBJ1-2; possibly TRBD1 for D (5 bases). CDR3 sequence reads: CASSEWGVGYTF. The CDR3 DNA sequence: TGTGCCAGCAGTGAATGGGGGGTTGGCTACACCTTC.